Following are 15 T cell receptor beta chains from one sample sequenced in a study of radiotherapy plus CTLA-4 blockade in lung cancer. Here immunoSEQ multiplex PCR was the method, and the copy in TCRdb shows in-frame clones only, minus some. The data hold 120,000 or so clones, with around 75% observed a single time. The material sequenced was peripheral blood, taken from a patient treated with radiotherapy plus ipilimumab. The receptors derive from a human donor with non-small cell lung cancer who had a partial response to radiotherapy plus ipilimumab.

V usage is TRBV10-2 and J usage is TRBJ1-5; D not resolved. V lost 7 bases, J lost 1 base, and 11 bases lay in between. Germline loops: CDR1 WSHSY, CDR2 SAAADI. This CDR3 comprises 14 residues. The CDR3 region is CASTPAGSNQPQHF. The CDR3 DNA reads TGCGCCAGCACCCCGGCGGGGAGCAATCAGCCCCAGCATTTT.

The rearrangement links TRBV23-1 to TRBJ1-4; D may be TRBD1 (5 bases). TRBV23-1 is classed as an ORF, of uncertain function. The CDR3 totals 15 residues. Trimming removed 6 bases at V and 5 bases at J, with 16 bases between. The CDR3 is CASSLGGTRNEKLFF. The DNA of the CDR3 is TGCGCCAGCAGCCTCGGGGGGACTAGGAATGAAAAACTGTTTTTT.

This clone has at least ten counts. The rearrangement uses TRBV7-6 and TRBJ1-4; D gene ambiguous. Germline CDR1 is SGHVS and CDR2 is FNYEAQ. This CDR3 spans 16 amino acids. V lost 0 bases and J 7 bases, leaving 15 bases between the germline ends. CDR3 amino acids: CASSLASAGAGEKLFF. CDR3 DNA sequence: TGTGCCAGCAGCTTAGCTTCGGCAGGCGCGGGTGAAAAACTGTTTTTT.

This clone has at least ten counts. The chain uses TRBV4-1 and TRBJ1-3, with D uncertain. Trimming removed 0 bases at V and 0 bases at J, with 9 bases between. Germline V gene sequence: CDR1 MGHRA, CDR2 YSYEKL. This CDR3 region has 16 residues. DNA for the CDR3: TGCGCCAGCAGCCAAGATCCGGGATCCTCTGGAAACACCATATATTTT. Protein sequence: CASSQDPGSSGNTIYF.

The CDR3 region is CATSRDLAGFTDTQYF. Here the CDR3 DNA reads TGTGCCACCAGCAGAGATCTGGCGGGGTTCACAGATACGCAGTATTTT. The V gene is TRBV15, the J gene TRBJ2-3; a possible D gene is TRBD2 (6 bases). Trimming stripped 0 bases from V and 2 bases from J, with 12 bases between. This CDR3 spans 16 amino acids. From germline, CDR1 is LNHNV and CDR2 YYDKDF (reference sequence).

This sequence joins TRBV5-1 and TRBJ2-1; weak D call: TRBD2 (7 bases). The germline gives CDR1 SGHRS, CDR2 YFSETQ. This CDR3 comprises 15 residues. With 0 bases removed from V and 2 bases from J, the gap between germline ends came to 9 bases. CDR3 DNA: TGCGCCAGCAGCTTGGGCGGGGGCACCTACAATGAGCAGTTCTTC. It is translated as CASSLGGGTYNEQFF.

Written as DNA, the CDR3 is TGTGCCACCAGCGTAAGGACAGGACTCACCGGGGAGCTGTTTTTT. It specifies CATSVRTGLTGELFF. V usage is TRBV15 and J usage is TRBJ2-2; 7 bases agree with TRBD1. With V trimmed by 5 bases and J by 4 bases, 7 bases remained unmatched. The CDR3 length is 15 residues. Per germline, CDR1 LNHNV and CDR2 YYDKDF (reference sequence).

This clone was seen more than once but under ten times. CDR3 sequence reads: CASSRQGSVPDTGELFF. CDR3 DNA sequence: TGTGCCAGCTCCAGACAGGGAAGCGTGCCGGACACCGGGGAGCTGTTTTTT. This sequence joins TRBV18 and TRBJ2-2, with 7 bases identical to TRBD1. V trimming: 6 bases; J trimming: 3 bases; junction bases outside the gene matches: 13. Looked up from germline, CDR1 is KGHSH and CDR2 is LQKENI. The CDR3 totals 17 residues.

The CDR3 DNA sequence: TGTGCCAGTAGTATAGGCCGGGGAGATGGCGAGCAGTACTTC. The encoded protein is CASSIGRGDGEQYF. The V and J genes are TRBV19 and TRBJ2-7; tentative D call: TRBD2 (5 bases). Germline-derived CDR1 and CDR2 are LNHDA and SQIVND (reference sequence). The CDR3 has 14 residues. Trimming took 1 base from V and 6 from J, leaving 13 bases between them.

The chain recombines TRBV30 with TRBJ1-1; 7 positions match TRBD1. The CDR3 is 15 residues long. With 2 bases clipped from V and 0 bases from J, the junction kept 6 bases outside the gene matches. Germline lookup yields CDR1 GTSNPN and CDR2 SVGIG (reference sequence). The CDR3 DNA reads as TGTGCCTGGAGTTTGACAGGGCGAATGAACACTGAAGCTTTCTTT. Residues: CAWSLTGRMNTEAFF.

The chain combines TRBV19 with TRBJ2-1, with 12 bases identical to TRBD2. The CDR3 consists of 15 residues. Germline trimming cut 4 bases from V and 8 bases from J; bases unmatched to any gene: 6. From germline, CDR1 is LNHDA and CDR2 SQIVND (reference sequence). This chain's CDR3 is CASSTLAGGLDEQFF. DNA for the CDR3: TGTGCCAGTAGTACCCTAGCGGGAGGGTTGGATGAGCAGTTCTTC.

This clone was seen just once. The chain employs TRBV28 and TRBJ1-6, with D uncertain. Germline V gene lookup returns CDR1 MDHEN and CDR2 SYDVKM. The V end was cut by 4 bases, the J end by 9 bases, with 13 bases between. The CDR3 has 14 amino acids. The CDR3 spells CASSSEYGVSPLHF. The CDR3 nucleotides read TGTGCCAGCAGTTCCGAATACGGGGTTTCACCCCTCCACTTT.

J is TRBJ2-1 and V is TRBV7-9, with no clear D. The germline V gene encodes CDR1 SEHNR and CDR2 FQNEAQ (reference sequence). The CDR3 totals 12 residues. V was pared by 0 bases and J by 13 bases, with 10 bases between. CDR3 residues: CASSLAGQYQFF. The CDR3 bases are TGTGCCAGCAGCTTAGCGGGCCAGTACCAGTTCTTC.

The V and J genes are TRBV28 and TRBJ1-1, with 12 bases identical to TRBD1. The germline CDR1 and CDR2 sequences are MDHEN and SYDVKM. This CDR3 spans 18 amino acids. The V and J ends lost 3 bases and 5 bases, in that order; junction bases with no gene match: 13. CDR3 coding DNA: TGTGCCAGCAGTTTTCTCGGGACAGGGGGCGGGAGGTGGACTGAAGCTTTCTTT. It codes for CASSFLGTGGGRWTEAFF.

The chain is built from TRBV5-6 and TRBJ1-4; D perhaps matches TRBD1 (6 bases). Germline V gene data show CDR1 as SGHDT and CDR2 as YYEEEE. CDR3 length: 14 amino acids. V lost 6 bases to trimming and J lost 7 bases, with 16 bases between them. CDR3 DNA: TGTGCCAGCATCCTTCGGGGGGCCGGTGAAAAACTGTTTTTT. Translated: CASILRGAGEKLFF.